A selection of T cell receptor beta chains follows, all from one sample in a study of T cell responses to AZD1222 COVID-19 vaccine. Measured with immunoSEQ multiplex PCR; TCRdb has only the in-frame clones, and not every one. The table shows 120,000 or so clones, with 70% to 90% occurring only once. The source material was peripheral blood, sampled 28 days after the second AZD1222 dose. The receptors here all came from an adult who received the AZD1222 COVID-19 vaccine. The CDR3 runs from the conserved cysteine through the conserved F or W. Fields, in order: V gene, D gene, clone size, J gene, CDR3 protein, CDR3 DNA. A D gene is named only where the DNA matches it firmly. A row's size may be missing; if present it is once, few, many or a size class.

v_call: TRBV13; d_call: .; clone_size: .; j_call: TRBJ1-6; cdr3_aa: CASRHKGSPLHF; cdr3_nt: TGTGCCAGCCGTCACAAAGGTTCACCCCTCCACTTT
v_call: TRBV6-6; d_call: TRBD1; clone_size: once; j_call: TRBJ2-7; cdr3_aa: CASSLRQGYEQYF; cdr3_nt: TGTGCCAGCAGTCTACGACAGGGCTACGAGCAGTACTTC
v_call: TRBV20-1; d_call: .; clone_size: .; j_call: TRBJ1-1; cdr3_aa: CSAKMGTEAFF; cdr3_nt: TGCAGTGCTAAAATGGGGACGGAAGCTTTCTTT
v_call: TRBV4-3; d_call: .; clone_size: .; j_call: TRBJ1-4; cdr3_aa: CASSPGQNNEKLFF; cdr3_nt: TGCGCCAGCAGCCCCGGACAGAATAATGAAAAACTGTTTTTT
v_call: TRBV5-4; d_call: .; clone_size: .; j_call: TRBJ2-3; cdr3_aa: CASSPGPDPDTQYF; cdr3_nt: TGTGCCAGCAGCCCGGGACCCGACCCAGATACGCAGTATTTT
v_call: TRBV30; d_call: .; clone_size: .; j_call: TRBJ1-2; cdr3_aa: CAWSVERNYGYTF; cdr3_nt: TGTGCCTGGAGTGTAGAGAGAAACTATGGCTACACCTTC
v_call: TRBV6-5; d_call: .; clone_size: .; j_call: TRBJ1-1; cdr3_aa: CASSYSPGDRGAFF; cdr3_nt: TGTGCCAGCAGTTACTCTCCAGGGGATCGGGGAGCTTTCTTT
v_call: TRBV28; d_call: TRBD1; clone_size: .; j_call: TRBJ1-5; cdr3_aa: CASSRGQGSNQPQHF; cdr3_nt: TGTGCCAGCAGCCGTGGACAGGGAAGCAATCAGCCCCAGCATTTT
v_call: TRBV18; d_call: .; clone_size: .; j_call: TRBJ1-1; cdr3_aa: CASSPGQMNTEAFF; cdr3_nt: TGTGCCAGCTCACCGGGGCAGATGAACACTGAAGCTTTCTTT
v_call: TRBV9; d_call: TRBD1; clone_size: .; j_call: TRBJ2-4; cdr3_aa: CASSVESTGARNIQYF; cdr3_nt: TGTGCCAGCAGCGTAGAATCGACAGGGGCGAGGAACATTCAGTACTTC
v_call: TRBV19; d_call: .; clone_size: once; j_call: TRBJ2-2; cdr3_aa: CASSPQNTGELFF; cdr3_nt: TGTGCCAGTAGTCCCCAGAACACCGGGGAGCTGTTTTTT
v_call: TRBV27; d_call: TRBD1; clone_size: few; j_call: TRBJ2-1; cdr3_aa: CASSLDRGYYNEQFF; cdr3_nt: TGTGCCAGCAGTTTGGACAGGGGGTATTACAATGAGCAGTTCTTC
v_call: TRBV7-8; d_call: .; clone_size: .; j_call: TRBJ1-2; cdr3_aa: CASREGQSGGYTF; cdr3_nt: TGTGCCAGCAGGGAGGGGCAGTCGGGGGGCTACACCTTC
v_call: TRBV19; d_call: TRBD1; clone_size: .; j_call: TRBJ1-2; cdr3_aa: CASTPPRGRGPNYGYTF; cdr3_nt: TGTGCCAGTACCCCTCCGAGGGGCAGGGGGCCTAACTATGGCTACACCTTC
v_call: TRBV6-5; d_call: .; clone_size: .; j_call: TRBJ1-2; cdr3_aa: CATLGPLNYGYTF; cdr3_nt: TGTGCCACCCTAGGACCCCTTAACTATGGCTACACCTTC
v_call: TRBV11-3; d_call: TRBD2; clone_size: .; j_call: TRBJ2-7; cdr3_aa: CASSPTSGGRSYEQYF; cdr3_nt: TGTGCCAGCAGCCCGACTAGCGGGGGGCGTTCCTACGAGCAGTACTTC
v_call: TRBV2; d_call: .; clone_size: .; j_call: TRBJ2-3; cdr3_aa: CATTRRGLAAFITDTQYF; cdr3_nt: TGTGCCACCACCCGGAGGGGGCTAGCGGCATTTATCACAGATACGCAGTATTTT
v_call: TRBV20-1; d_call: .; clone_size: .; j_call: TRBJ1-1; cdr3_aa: CSAQGNTEAFF; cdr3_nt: TGCAGTGCACAGGGGAACACTGAAGCTTTCTTT
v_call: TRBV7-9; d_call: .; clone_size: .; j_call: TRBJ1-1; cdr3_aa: CASSLRESAPAFF; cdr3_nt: TGTGCCAGCAGCTTGAGGGAATCGGCCCCAGCTTTCTTT
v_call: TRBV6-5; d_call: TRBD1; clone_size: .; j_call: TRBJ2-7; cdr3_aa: CASSYEAGGRYEQYF; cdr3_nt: TGTGCCAGCAGTTACGAGGCAGGGGGCCGCTACGAGCAGTACTTC
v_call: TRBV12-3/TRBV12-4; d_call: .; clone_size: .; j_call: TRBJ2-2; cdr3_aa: CASSSRGSGELFF; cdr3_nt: TGTGCCAGCAGTTCCCGGGGAAGCGGGGAGCTGTTTTTT